The rows below give T cell receptor beta chains drawn from one sample of a study of PD-1 blockade in classical Hodgkin lymphoma. Here immunoSEQ multiplex PCR was the method, and the copy in TCRdb shows in-frame clones only, minus some. The table has more than 140,000 clones, 78% seen once. The sequenced sample was peripheral blood mononuclear cells (PBMCs), obtained before the second cycle of nivolumab. These receptor sequences come from a human donor with classical Hodgkin lymphoma. CDR3s include the opening cysteine and the closing phenylalanine or tryptophan. The D gene is left open where the match is weak. The size of a clone is reported for some rows only, either as once, few or many, or as a class for expanded clones.

cdr3_nt: TGTGCCACCAGCAGAGAGGACAGCGTCGTCTACGAGCAGTACTTC; cdr3_aa: CATSREDSVVYEQYF; clone_size: few; j_call: TRBJ2-7; d_call: NA; v_call: TRBV15
cdr3_nt: TGTGCCATCAGTATACAGGAGGGGGATGGCTACACCTTC; cdr3_aa: CAISIQEGDGYTF; clone_size: NA; j_call: TRBJ1-2; d_call: NA; v_call: TRBV10-3
cdr3_nt: TGTGCCAGCAGTGATTCGGCACTTCGTCGTCCCCCAGCTTTC; cdr3_aa: CASSDSALRRPPAF; clone_size: NA; j_call: TRBJ1-2; d_call: NA; v_call: TRBV25-1
cdr3_nt: TGTGCCAGCAGCACCTGGAGGACAGGCACAGATACGCAGTATTTT; cdr3_aa: CASSTWRTGTDTQYF; clone_size: once; j_call: TRBJ2-3; d_call: NA; v_call: TRBV5-4
cdr3_nt: TGTGCCAGCTCACCACAGAGCGGGGGGCTGTACAATGAGCAGTTCTTC; cdr3_aa: CASSPQSGGLYNEQFF; clone_size: NA; j_call: TRBJ2-1; d_call: TRBD2; v_call: TRBV18
cdr3_nt: TGTGCCACCTCTCGGTCAGCTAACTATGGCTACACCTTC; cdr3_aa: CATSRSANYGYTF; clone_size: many; j_call: TRBJ1-2; d_call: NA; v_call: TRBV6-5
cdr3_nt: TGTGCCAGCAGCCTTCTGGGGGCTCACGGGGAGCTGTTTTTT; cdr3_aa: CASSLLGAHGELFF; clone_size: NA; j_call: TRBJ2-2; d_call: NA; v_call: TRBV27
cdr3_nt: TGTGCCACCAGCAGAGATCAAAAACGACTAGCGGGAGTCCAGTACTTC; cdr3_aa: CATSRDQKRLAGVQYF; clone_size: NA; j_call: TRBJ2-7; d_call: TRBD2; v_call: TRBV15
cdr3_nt: TGTGCCAGTAGTATACAGGGCTACAATGAGCAGTTCTTC; cdr3_aa: CASSIQGYNEQFF; clone_size: NA; j_call: TRBJ2-1; d_call: NA; v_call: TRBV19
cdr3_nt: TGTGCCAGCAGCCGCGGACAGTCAAATTCACCCCTCCACTTT; cdr3_aa: CASSRGQSNSPLHF; clone_size: few; j_call: TRBJ1-6; d_call: NA; v_call: TRBV7-3
cdr3_nt: TGTGCCAGCAGCTTAGAGGGACAGGTTAATTATGAGCAGTTCTTC; cdr3_aa: CASSLEGQVNYEQFF; clone_size: NA; j_call: TRBJ2-1; d_call: TRBD1; v_call: TRBV13
cdr3_nt: TGTGCCAGCAGTCCGAGGGGACAGCCCAATAATGAAAAACTGTTTTTT; cdr3_aa: CASSPRGQPNNEKLFF; clone_size: NA; j_call: TRBJ1-4; d_call: TRBD1; v_call: TRBV28
cdr3_nt: TGTGCCAGCAGCTCCACCAGGACAGGGTCAGATACGCAGTATTTT; cdr3_aa: CASSSTRTGSDTQYF; clone_size: NA; j_call: TRBJ2-3; d_call: TRBD1; v_call: TRBV7-3
cdr3_nt: TGTGCCAGCAGTCAAACAGGGACGACTGAAGCTTTCTTT; cdr3_aa: CASSQTGTTEAFF; clone_size: NA; j_call: TRBJ1-1; d_call: NA; v_call: TRBV2
cdr3_nt: TGTGCCAGCTCGCCCCGGGACAGGGGTTACAATGAGCAGTTCTTC; cdr3_aa: CASSPRDRGYNEQFF; clone_size: NA; j_call: TRBJ2-1; d_call: TRBD1; v_call: TRBV18
cdr3_nt: TGTGCCAGCAGTTTTCGGGGGCAGTATGGCTACACCTTC; cdr3_aa: CASSFRGQYGYTF; clone_size: NA; j_call: TRBJ1-2; d_call: NA; v_call: TRBV27
cdr3_nt: TGCAGCGTTGAAGGCGGAGGGGCGGGAGGTCCCTACAATGAGCAGTTCTTC; cdr3_aa: CSVEGGGAGGPYNEQFF; clone_size: NA; j_call: TRBJ2-1; d_call: TRBD2; v_call: TRBV29-1
cdr3_nt: TGTGCCACCAGCAGAGATCTAGGGGGCCTGAGCTCCTACGAGCAGTACTTC; cdr3_aa: CATSRDLGGLSSYEQYF; clone_size: NA; j_call: TRBJ2-7; d_call: TRBD1; v_call: TRBV15
cdr3_nt: TGCGCCAGCAGTCAATCTACTAGCGGGGGGATCGCGAACACCGGGGAGCTGTTTTTT; cdr3_aa: CASSQSTSGGIANTGELFF; clone_size: NA; j_call: TRBJ2-2; d_call: TRBD2; v_call: TRBV23-1
cdr3_nt: TGTGCCAGCTTGGGGGCGCGTGGTCAGCCCCAGCATTTT; cdr3_aa: CASLGARGQPQHF; clone_size: NA; j_call: TRBJ1-5; d_call: NA; v_call: TRBV2
cdr3_nt: TGTGCCAGCAGCTTGGACAGGGGCGGGTATGAGCAGTTCTTC; cdr3_aa: CASSLDRGGYEQFF; clone_size: NA; j_call: TRBJ2-1; d_call: TRBD1; v_call: TRBV11-2
cdr3_nt: TGTGCCAGCAGTTACTGGCCAGCTTCCTACGAGCAGTACTTC; cdr3_aa: CASSYWPASYEQYF; clone_size: NA; j_call: TRBJ2-7; d_call: NA; v_call: TRBV6-5
cdr3_nt: TGTGCCAGTAGTATACGAGAGACCCAGTACTTC; cdr3_aa: CASSIRETQYF; clone_size: NA; j_call: TRBJ2-5; d_call: NA; v_call: TRBV19
cdr3_nt: TGTGCCAGCAGCTTGTTTAGCGGGGCCTACGAGCAGTACTTC; cdr3_aa: CASSLFSGAYEQYF; clone_size: NA; j_call: TRBJ2-7; d_call: TRBD2; v_call: TRBV7-2
cdr3_nt: TGTGCCAGCAGTTACTTTAAGGGGGGGCCCCCTATGGAGCAGTACTTC; cdr3_aa: CASSYFKGGPPMEQYF; clone_size: NA; j_call: TRBJ2-7; d_call: NA; v_call: TRBV6-5
cdr3_nt: TGTGCCAGCAGCTTAGTAAGCGGTGCCTACGAGCAGTACTTC; cdr3_aa: CASSLVSGAYEQYF; clone_size: NA; j_call: TRBJ2-7; d_call: NA; v_call: TRBV7-2
cdr3_nt: TGTGCCAGCTCACCCCCTACAGTCTACGAGCAGTACTTC; cdr3_aa: CASSPPTVYEQYF; clone_size: few; j_call: TRBJ2-7; d_call: NA; v_call: TRBV18
cdr3_nt: TGCGCCAGCACCGCGGGACAGGGACTAGCCAAAAACATTCAGTACTTC; cdr3_aa: CASTAGQGLAKNIQYF; clone_size: NA; j_call: TRBJ2-4; d_call: TRBD1; v_call: TRBV5-1
cdr3_nt: TGTGCCAGCAGTTACTCTGGGGGTACCTATGGCTACACCTTC; cdr3_aa: CASSYSGGTYGYTF; clone_size: NA; j_call: TRBJ1-2; d_call: NA; v_call: TRBV6-5
cdr3_nt: TGTGCCAGCAGTCCGAGACCCGGCCCCTATGGCTACACCTTC; cdr3_aa: CASSPRPGPYGYTF; clone_size: once; j_call: TRBJ1-2; d_call: NA; v_call: TRBV27
cdr3_nt: TGCGCCAGCAGCCAAGGCGGGGGCGGTATCACCGGGGAGCTGTTTTTT; cdr3_aa: CASSQGGGGITGELFF; clone_size: NA; j_call: TRBJ2-2; d_call: NA; v_call: TRBV4-3
cdr3_nt: TGTGCCAGCAGCGCCGGGACAGACTACTATGGCTACACCTTC; cdr3_aa: CASSAGTDYYGYTF; clone_size: NA; j_call: TRBJ1-2; d_call: TRBD1; v_call: TRBV5-4
cdr3_nt: TGTGCCAGCAGCCGCGGAGTTTCGAGCTCCTATAATTCACCCCTCCACTTT; cdr3_aa: CASSRGVSSSYNSPLHF; clone_size: few; j_call: TRBJ1-6; d_call: NA; v_call: TRBV11-2
cdr3_nt: TGCGCCAGCAGACGGACAGGGGAGAGCAATCAGCCCCAGCATTTT; cdr3_aa: CASRRTGESNQPQHF; clone_size: NA; j_call: TRBJ1-5; d_call: TRBD1; v_call: TRBV5-1
cdr3_nt: TGTGCCAGCAGTTGGGACAGGGGCGAGCAGTACTTC; cdr3_aa: CASSWDRGEQYF; clone_size: few; j_call: TRBJ2-7; d_call: TRBD1; v_call: TRBV2
cdr3_nt: TGTGCCAGCAGCTCGGAGGGATCGCGGGGCTACACCTTC; cdr3_aa: CASSSEGSRGYTF; clone_size: NA; j_call: TRBJ1-2; d_call: NA; v_call: TRBV7-2
cdr3_nt: TGCGCCAGCAGCTTGGGGCAGATGAATGAAAAACTGTTTTTT; cdr3_aa: CASSLGQMNEKLFF; clone_size: NA; j_call: TRBJ1-4; d_call: NA; v_call: TRBV5-1
cdr3_nt: TGCGCCAGCAGCAACGGGACAGCCTACACAGATACGCAGTATTTT; cdr3_aa: CASSNGTAYTDTQYF; clone_size: NA; j_call: TRBJ2-3; d_call: TRBD1; v_call: TRBV5-1
cdr3_nt: TGTGCCAGCAGCGCGACAGGGGGCGCTGGGGCCAACGTCCTGACTTTC; cdr3_aa: CASSATGGAGANVLTF; clone_size: NA; j_call: TRBJ2-6; d_call: TRBD1; v_call: TRBV7-2
cdr3_nt: TGTGCCAGCAGTGATCAGTACTATAGCAATCAGCCCCAGCATTTT; cdr3_aa: CASSDQYYSNQPQHF; clone_size: NA; j_call: TRBJ1-5; d_call: NA; v_call: TRBV6-1
cdr3_nt: TGTGCCAGCAGTTCCGTAGGCCAGCAGCTGCCCCAGCATTTT; cdr3_aa: CASSSVGQQLPQHF; clone_size: NA; j_call: TRBJ1-5; d_call: NA; v_call: TRBV28
cdr3_nt: TGTGCCAGCAGCTTCCGCGGGACAGGGGATTCACCCCTCCACTTT; cdr3_aa: CASSFRGTGDSPLHF; clone_size: NA; j_call: TRBJ1-6; d_call: TRBD1; v_call: TRBV7-3